This T cell receptor beta chain derives from a study of T cell responses to AZD1222 COVID-19 vaccine. Study outcomes and limitations: Per reports, nearly half of all spike-specific TCRs target regions that are unmutated in variants. Seropositive at baseline were only a handful of AZD1222 recipients.

Germline loops: CDR1 SGDLS, CDR2 YYNGEE. J was trimmed by 9 bases and V by 4 bases; bases with no gene match: 7. The CDR3 is made up of 14 amino acids. The study pooled second doses at about 4 or about 12 weeks. In the case of this clone: What it binds is not known.

Measured with immunoSEQ multiplex PCR; TCRdb has only the in-frame clones, and not every one. Among roughly 120,000 clones listed, more than 85% were seen once. The clonotype comes from an adult who received the AZD1222 COVID-19 vaccine. The gene calls are TRBV9 and TRBJ1-6, with 7 bases lining up with TRBD1. Sequencing used peripheral blood, obtained 28 days after the second AZD1222 dose. The CDR3 sequence: CASSPPGQSSPLHF. In nucleotides, the CDR3 is TGTGCCAGCAGCCCACCGGGACAGAGTTCACCCCTCCACTTT.